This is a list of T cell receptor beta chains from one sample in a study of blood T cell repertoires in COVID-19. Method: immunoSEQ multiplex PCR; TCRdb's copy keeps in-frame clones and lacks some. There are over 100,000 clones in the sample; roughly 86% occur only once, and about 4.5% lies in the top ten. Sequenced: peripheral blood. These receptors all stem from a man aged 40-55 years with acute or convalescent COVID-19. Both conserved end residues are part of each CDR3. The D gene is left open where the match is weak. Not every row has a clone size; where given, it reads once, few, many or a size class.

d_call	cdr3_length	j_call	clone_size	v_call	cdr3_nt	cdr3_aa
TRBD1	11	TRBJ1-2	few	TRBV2	TGTGCCAACCAGGGGGCCCATGGCTACACCTTC	CANQGAHGYTF
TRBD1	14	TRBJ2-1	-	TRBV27	TGTGCCAGCAGTGCCCGGACAGGGGGCAATGAGCAGTTCTTC	CASSARTGGNEQFF
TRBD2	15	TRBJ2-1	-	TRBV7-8	TGTGCCAGCAGCCTGACCGGGGGGGCTTCTCAGGAGCAGTTCTTC	CASSLTGGASQEQFF
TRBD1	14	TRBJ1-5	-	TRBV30	TGTGCCTTTCTGACAGGGGGATCGTATCAGCCCCAGCATTTT	CAFLTGGSYQPQHF
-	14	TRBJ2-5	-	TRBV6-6	TGTGCCAGCAGTTACGCCCAGGGTCAAGAGACCCAGTACTTC	CASSYAQGQETQYF
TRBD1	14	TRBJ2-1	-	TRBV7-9	TGTGCCAGCAGCCCCGGAGACAGGGGGAATGAGCAGTTCTTC	CASSPGDRGNEQFF
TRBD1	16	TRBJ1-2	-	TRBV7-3	TGTGCCAGCAGCCCCGGGACAGGGGCCGCTGGCTATGGCTACACCTTC	CASSPGTGAAGYGYTF
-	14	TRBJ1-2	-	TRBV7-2	TGTGCCAGCAGCACCCGAGGCGGTAACTATGGCTACACCTTC	CASSTRGGNYGYTF
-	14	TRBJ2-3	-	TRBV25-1	TGTGCCAGCAGTCCCACACCCAGCACAGATACGCAGTATTTT	CASSPTPSTDTQYF
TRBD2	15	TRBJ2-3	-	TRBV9	TGTGCCAGCAGCCCGTTGTCGAGCGGGGAGGATACGCAGTATTTT	CASSPLSSGEDTQYF
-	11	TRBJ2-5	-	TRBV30	TGTGCCTGGAGCGCCCAGGAGACCCAGTACTTC	CAWSAQETQYF
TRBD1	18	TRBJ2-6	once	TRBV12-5	TGTGCTAGTGGTTTCCCGGGACAGCTCTCCTCTGGGGCCAACGTCCTGACTTTC	CASGFPGQLSSGANVLTF
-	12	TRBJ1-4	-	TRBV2	TGTGCCACCTCCGCCAGGGGTGAAAAACTGTTTTTT	CATSARGEKLFF
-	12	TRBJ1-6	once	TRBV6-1	TGTGCCAGCAGTGACGGGACACAACCCCTCCACTTT	CASSDGTQPLHF
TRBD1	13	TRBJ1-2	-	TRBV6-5	TGTGCCAGCGCCGACGTGGCAGGGGGCGGCTACACCTTC	CASADVAGGGYTF
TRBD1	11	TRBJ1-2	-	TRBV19	TGTGCCACCACAGGGGTCTATGGCTACACCTTC	CATTGVYGYTF
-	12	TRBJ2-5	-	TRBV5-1	TGCGCCAGCGTCGGGAGTAGCGAGACCCAGTACTTC	CASVGSSETQYF
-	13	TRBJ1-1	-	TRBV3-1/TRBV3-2	TGTGCCAGCAGCCCCCCATCAGGGCGAGTAGCTTTCTTT	CASSPPSGRVAFF
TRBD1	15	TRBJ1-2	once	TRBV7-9	TGTGCCAGCAGCCGGACACAGGGGATTGATTATGGCTACACCTTC	CASSRTQGIDYGYTF
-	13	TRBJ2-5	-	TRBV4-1	TGCGCCAGCAGCCAATCCGGGGGTGAGACCCAGTACTTC	CASSQSGGETQYF
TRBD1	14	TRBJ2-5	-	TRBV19	TGTGCCAGTACCCTGGACAGGGGAGGAGAGACCCAGTACTTC	CASTLDRGGETQYF
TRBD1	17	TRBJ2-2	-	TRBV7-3	TGTGCCAGCAGCTTATCTCCCGGGACAGGGGACACCGGGGAGCTGTTTTTT	CASSLSPGTGDTGELFF